This TCR beta chain was sequenced in a study of response to subunit inactivated influenza vaccine. Study conclusions and caveats: After each seasonal influenza vaccination, few new T cells are recruited, the authors suggested.

In its sample, this clonotype was seen many times. Its matching antigen is unknown. The V and J ends lost 4 bases and 1 base respectively, with 10 bases between them. Germline V lookup: CDR1 SQVTM, CDR2 ANQGSEA. The CDR3 is 13 amino acids. TCRdb itself ran the RT-PCR reads through MiXCR, one entry per CDR3 protein. This sample has about half a million distinct CDR3 sequences, with about 25% found just once. This receptor was identified in a man between 45 and 60 years old who received an inactivated influenza vaccine. Sample: CD4+ T cells sorted from PBMCs, taken 5 days after vaccination. This chain connects TRBV29-1 to TRBJ2-5; unclear D gene. This CDR3 is CSVAGSVQETQYF. The CDR3 coding sequence is TGCAGCGTTGCCGGGTCCGTCCAAGAGACCCAGTACTTC.